This TCR beta chain was profiled in a study of response to subunit inactivated influenza vaccine. Overall study results and limits: The study's authors posited that every seasonal influenza vaccination enlists few new T cells.

This clonotype was counted a few times. Its cognate antigen is unknown. One entry per CDR3 protein, called by TCRdb with MiXCR from the RT-PCR reads. Seen here are fewer than 600,000 distinct CDR3 sequences, roughly 7.6% observed once, and the top ten hold roughly 13%. Germline-derived CDR1 and CDR2 are SGHRS and YFSETQ. This CDR3 spans 15 amino acids. V shed 4 bases and J shed 5 bases, with 17 bases lying between them. The source of this sequence is a man aged 45-69 years who received an inactivated influenza vaccine. The chain is built from TRBV5-1 and TRBJ2-3; no firm D call. The source material was PBMCs from blood, sampled less than 30 months after vaccination. CDR3 sequence reads: CASSLPPEMGDTQYF. The DNA of the CDR3 is TGCGCCAGCAGCCTACCACCGGAGATGGGAGATACGCAGTATTTT.